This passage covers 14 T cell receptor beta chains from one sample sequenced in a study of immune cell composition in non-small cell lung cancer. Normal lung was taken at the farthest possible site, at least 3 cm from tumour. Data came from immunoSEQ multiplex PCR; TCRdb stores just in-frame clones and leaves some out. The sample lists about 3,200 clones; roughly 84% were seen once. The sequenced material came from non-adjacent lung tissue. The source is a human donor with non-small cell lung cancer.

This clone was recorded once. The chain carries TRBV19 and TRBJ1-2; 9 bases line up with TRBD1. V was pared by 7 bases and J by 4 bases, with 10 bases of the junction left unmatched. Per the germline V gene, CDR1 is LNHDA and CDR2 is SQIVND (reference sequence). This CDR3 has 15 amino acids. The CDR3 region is CASTLGTGLGYGYTF. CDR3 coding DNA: TGTGCCAGTACCTTGGGGACAGGGTTAGGCTATGGCTACACCTTC. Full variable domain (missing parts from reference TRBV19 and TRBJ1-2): DGGITQSPKYLFRKEGQNVTLSCEQNLNHDAMYWYRQDPGQGLRLIYYSQIVNDFQKGDIAEGYSVSREKKESFPLTVTSAQKNPTAFYLCASTLGTGLGYGYTFGSGTRLTVV.

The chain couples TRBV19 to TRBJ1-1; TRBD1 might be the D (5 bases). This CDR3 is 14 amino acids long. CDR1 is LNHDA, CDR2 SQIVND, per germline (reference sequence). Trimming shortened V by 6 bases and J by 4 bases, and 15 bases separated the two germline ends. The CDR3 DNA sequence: TGTGCCAGTAGCCCCAGACAGCAGGGCACTGAAGCTTTCTTT. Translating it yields CASSPRQQGTEAFF.

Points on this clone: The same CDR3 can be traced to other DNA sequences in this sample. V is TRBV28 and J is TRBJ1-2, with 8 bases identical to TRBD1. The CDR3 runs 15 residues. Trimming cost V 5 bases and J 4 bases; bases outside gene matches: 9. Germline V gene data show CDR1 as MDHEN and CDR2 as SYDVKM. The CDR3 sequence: CASSLYSGGSYGYTF. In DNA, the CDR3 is TGTGCCAGCAGTCTATACTCAGGGGGCAGCTATGGCTACACCTTC.

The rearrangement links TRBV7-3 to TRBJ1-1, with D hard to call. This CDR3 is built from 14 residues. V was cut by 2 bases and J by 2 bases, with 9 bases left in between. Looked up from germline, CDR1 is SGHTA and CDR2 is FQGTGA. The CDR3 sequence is CASSLVSGNTEAFF. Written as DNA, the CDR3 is TGTGCCAGCAGCTTAGTTTCAGGTAACACTGAAGCTTTCTTT.

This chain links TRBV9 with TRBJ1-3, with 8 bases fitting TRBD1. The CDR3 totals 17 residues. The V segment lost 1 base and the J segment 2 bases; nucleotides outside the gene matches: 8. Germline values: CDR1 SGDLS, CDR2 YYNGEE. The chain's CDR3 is CASSVMAGQGPGNTIYF. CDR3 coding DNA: TGTGCCAGCAGCGTAATGGCAGGACAGGGCCCTGGAAACACCATATATTTT.

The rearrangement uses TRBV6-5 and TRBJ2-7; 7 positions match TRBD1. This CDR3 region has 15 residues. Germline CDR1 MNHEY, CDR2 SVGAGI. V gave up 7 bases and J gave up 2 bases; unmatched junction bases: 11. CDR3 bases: TGTGCCAGCAAACTATACCGACAGGGCGCCTACGAGCAGTACTTC. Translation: CASKLYRQGAYEQYF.

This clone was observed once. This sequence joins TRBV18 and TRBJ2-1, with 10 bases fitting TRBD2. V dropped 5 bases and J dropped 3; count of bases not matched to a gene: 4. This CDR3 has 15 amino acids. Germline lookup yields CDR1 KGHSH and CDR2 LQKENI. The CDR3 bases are TGTGCCAGCTCAGAGAGGACTAGCGGCTACAATGAGCAGTTCTTC. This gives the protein CASSERTSGYNEQFF.

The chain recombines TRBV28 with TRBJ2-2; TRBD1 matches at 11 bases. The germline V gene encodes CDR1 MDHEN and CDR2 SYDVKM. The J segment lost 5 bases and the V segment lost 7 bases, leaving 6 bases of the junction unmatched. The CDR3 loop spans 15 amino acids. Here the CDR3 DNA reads TGTGCCAGCACCTCCGGGACAGGGGGTACCGGGGAGCTGTTTTTT. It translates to CASTSGTGGTGELFF.

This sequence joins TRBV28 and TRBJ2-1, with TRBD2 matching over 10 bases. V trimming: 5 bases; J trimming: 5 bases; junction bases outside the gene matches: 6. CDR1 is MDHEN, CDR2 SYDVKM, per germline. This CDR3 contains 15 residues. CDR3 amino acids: CASSPGLARNNEQFF. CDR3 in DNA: TGTGCCAGCAGTCCGGGACTAGCGCGAAACAATGAGCAGTTCTTC.

This CDR3 reads CASNRPGQGAYGYTF. The DNA of the CDR3 is TGTGCCAGCAATAGACCGGGACAGGGGGCTTATGGCTACACCTTC. The rearrangement links TRBV28 to TRBJ1-2, with 12 bases aligning to TRBD1. From germline, CDR1 is MDHEN and CDR2 SYDVKM. This CDR3 is 15 amino acids long. V was pared by 7 bases and J by 5 bases, with 8 bases of the junction left unmatched.

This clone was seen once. CDR3 sequence reads: CASLKRTDAFSSNQPQHF. CDR3 nucleotide sequence: TGTGCCAGCCTTAAAAGGACAGACGCTTTTTCTAGCAATCAGCCCCAGCATTTT. The chain has TRBV19 and TRBJ1-5; D possibly corresponds to TRBD1 (6 bases). The germline CDR1 and CDR2 sequences are LNHDA and SQIVND (reference sequence). Trimming shortened V by 9 bases and J by 0 bases, and 24 bases separated the two germline ends. The CDR3 extends over 18 amino acids.

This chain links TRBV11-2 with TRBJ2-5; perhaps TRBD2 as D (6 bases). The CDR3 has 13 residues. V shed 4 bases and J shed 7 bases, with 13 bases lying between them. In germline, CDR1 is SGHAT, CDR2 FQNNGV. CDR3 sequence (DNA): TGTGCCAGCAGCTCCTCCCCCGGGGGGACCCAGTACTTC. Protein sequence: CASSSSPGGTQYF.

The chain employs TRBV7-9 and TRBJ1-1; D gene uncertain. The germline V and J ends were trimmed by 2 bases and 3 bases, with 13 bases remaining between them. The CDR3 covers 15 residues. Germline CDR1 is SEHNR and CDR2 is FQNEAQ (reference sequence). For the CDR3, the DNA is TGTGCCAGCAGCTTATCCGGCTCTGGAGACACTGAAGCTTTCTTT. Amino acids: CASSLSGSGDTEAFF.

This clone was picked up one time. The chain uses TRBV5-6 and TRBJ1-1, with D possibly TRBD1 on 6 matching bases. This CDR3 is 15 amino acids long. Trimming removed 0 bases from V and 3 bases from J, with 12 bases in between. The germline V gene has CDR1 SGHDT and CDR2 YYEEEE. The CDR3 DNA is TGTGCCAGCAGCTTGGGGGGGCAGTTTTACACTGAAGCTTTCTTT. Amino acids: CASSLGGQFYTEAFF.